This is a list of T cell receptor beta chains from one sample in a study of siplizumab effects on memory and regulatory T cells. Profiling relied on immunoSEQ multiplex PCR, and the TCRdb table lists in-frame clones only, not all of them. The sample has 70,000 to 95,000 clones; roughly 93% are singletons. Sequencing was carried out using CD8+ T cells sorted from blood. These receptors were taken from a human donor in good health. CDR3s include the opening cysteine and the closing phenylalanine or tryptophan. The D gene is left open where the match is weak. Clone size, where shown, is once, few, many, or a class for clones that have expanded.

. | TRBJ1-1 | . | TRBV20-1 | TGCAGTGCCCTCCAGGGTATTGAAGCTTTCTTT | CSALQGIEAFF
. | TRBJ2-7 | TRBD1 | TRBV6-5 | TGTGCCAGCAGTTACGCCCAGGGGGCCCCCTACGAGCAGTACTTC | CASSYAQGAPYEQYF
. | TRBJ2-5 | TRBD1 | TRBV6-8 | TGTGCCAGCAGTTACACCGGGACAGGGGCCGGGGAGACCCAGTACTTC | CASSYTGTGAGETQYF
. | TRBJ2-7 | TRBD1 | TRBV5-4 | TGTGCCAGCAGCTTGGGGGACAGGAGCTACGAGCAGTACTTC | CASSLGDRSYEQYF
. | TRBJ1-2 | TRBD1 | TRBV5-1 | TGCGCCAGCAGCCCGGGACAGGGGGTCCATGGCTACACCTTC | CASSPGQGVHGYTF
. | TRBJ2-5 | . | TRBV5-1 | TGCGCCAGCAGCGGTTACGGGGAACAAGAGACCCAGTACTTC | CASSGYGEQETQYF
. | TRBJ2-1 | . | TRBV27 | TGTGCCAGCAGTTTTTGGGAAAGCTCCTACAATGAGCAGTTCTTC | CASSFWESSYNEQFF
once | TRBJ2-7 | TRBD2 | TRBV27 | TGTGCCAGCAGTTTGCGGGGGTTCACCTACGAGCAGTACTTC | CASSLRGFTYEQYF
once | TRBJ1-5 | TRBD1 | TRBV7-2 | TGTGCCAGCAGCCTCAGGACAGGGCGACAGCCCCAGCATTTT | CASSLRTGRQPQHF
. | TRBJ2-7 | . | TRBV4-1 | TGCGCCAGCAGCCAAGATCGGGGGAGCGAGCAGTACTTC | CASSQDRGSEQYF
. | TRBJ2-2 | . | TRBV15 | TGTGCCACCAGCAGAGACACCGGGGAGCTGTTTTTT | CATSRDTGELFF
. | TRBJ2-5 | TRBD1 | TRBV13 | TGTGCCAGCAGCCACCGGGACAGCCAAGAGACCCAGTACTTC | CASSHRDSQETQYF
. | TRBJ2-3 | . | TRBV21-1 | TGTGCCAGCAGCAAAGCGCCGGAGGGGCGCACAGATACGCAGTATTTT | CASSKAPEGRTDTQYF
. | TRBJ2-7 | TRBD1 | TRBV30 | TGTGCCTGGAGTCCGGGGACAGGGGATTACGAGCAGTACTTC | CAWSPGTGDYEQYF
few | TRBJ1-5 | . | TRBV30 | TGTGCCTGGAGTCACGGACAGTACCATCAGCCCCAGCATTTT | CAWSHGQYHQPQHF
. | TRBJ1-6 | . | TRBV11-2 | TGTGCCAGCAGCTTAGCTTTGCAAGGCCCGATTTCACCCCTCCACTTT | CASSLALQGPISPLHF
few | TRBJ2-1 | . | TRBV6-4 | TGTGCCAGCAGTGACCTGGCAGCTACCTCCTACAATGAGCAGTTCTTC | CASSDLAATSYNEQFF